This TCR beta chain stems from a study of blood T cell repertoires in COVID-19. Across the study: Both acute and convalescent COVID-19 samples were obtained from the United States, Italy and Spain. PBMCs, B-cell-depleted T cells, or T cells were the source of the cDNA or gDNA that made up the material.

From germline, CDR1 is SEHNR and CDR2 FQNEAQ (reference sequence). This CDR3 is 14 amino acids long. V was clipped by 2 bases and J by 2 bases, with 8 bases between them. In the authors' methods: Researchers report that nucleated cell counts were estimated from reference gene primer amplification. This table comes from immunoSEQ multiplex PCR, and its TCRdb copy is limited to in-frame clones, with some not included. Clonal size and the V and J genes are those of that table, whereas D and trimming came from the DNA. The sample lists under 50,000 clones, nearly 90% seen once, with around 16% in the top ten.

Material for sequencing was peripheral blood. This TCR derives from a man between 65 and 80 years old with active COVID-19. The rearrangement uses TRBV7-9 and TRBJ2-3, with D uncertain. In DNA, the CDR3 is TGTGCCAGCAGCTTATTAGATTCCACAGATACGCAGTATTTT. It specifies CASSLLDSTDTQYF.